These T cell receptor beta chains were read from a single sample in a study of blood T cell repertoires in COVID-19. Generated by immunoSEQ multiplex PCR, the TCRdb table keeps only in-frame clones and is missing some. The table lists around 40,000 clones, around 88% of them singletons. What was sequenced was peripheral blood. Receptors were obtained from a woman aged 80 or over with active or convalescent COVID-19. Each CDR3 is given with its conserved first and last residue. The D gene is left open where the match is weak.

>TRBJ2-5|NA|TRBV6-2/TRBV6-3
CASSYSGREQTQYF
TGTGCCAGCAGTTACTCTGGCAGGGAACAGACCCAGTACTTC
>TRBJ1-2|NA|TRBV15
CATSRDRTRNYGYTF
TGTGCCACCAGCAGAGATCGGACAAGAAACTATGGCTACACCTTC
>TRBJ1-6|NA|TRBV27
CASSLSKSNSPLHF
TGTGCCAGCAGTTTATCGAAGAGTAATTCACCCCTCCACTTT
>TRBJ1-3|NA|TRBV3-1/TRBV3-2
CASSQDRTTRSGNTIYF
TGTGCCAGCAGCCAAGATCGGACAACACGCTCTGGAAACACCATATATTTT
>TRBJ2-7|TRBD1|TRBV28
CASTPTGMNYEQYF
TGTGCCAGCACCCCGACAGGGATGAATTACGAGCAGTACTTC
>TRBJ1-5|TRBD1|TRBV5-6
CASSLGGQGTGSNQPQHF
TGTGCCAGCAGCTTGGGGGGACAGGGGACCGGAAGCAATCAGCCCCAGCATTTT
>TRBJ2-2|TRBD1|TRBV9
CASSVTGGRDTGELFF
TGTGCCAGCAGCGTGACAGGGGGCCGGGACACCGGGGAGCTGTTTTTT
>TRBJ1-6|NA|TRBV20-1
CSAEGDSPLHF
TGCAGTGCGGAAGGGGATTCACCCCTCCACTTT
>TRBJ1-1|TRBD1|TRBV25-1
CASSVTGGTEAFF
TGTGCCAGCAGTGTTACAGGGGGTACTGAAGCTTTCTTT
>TRBJ1-1|NA|TRBV4-3
CASSQDWGVHTEAFF
TGCGCCAGCAGCCAAGACTGGGGGGTTCATACTGAAGCTTTCTTT
>TRBJ2-1|TRBD2|TRBV5-4
CASSLVAGGSSYNEQFF
TGTGCCAGCAGCTTGGTCGCGGGAGGTAGCTCCTACAATGAGCAGTTCTTC